The 25 T cell receptor beta chains given below trace back to one sample, sequenced in a study of blood T cell repertoires in COVID-19. The protocol was immunoSEQ multiplex PCR, while the TCRdb copy is restricted to in-frame clones and leaves out a portion. The table lists 350,000 or so clones, roughly 90% of them singletons. The sample was PBMCs or T cells enriched from blood (not recorded which). The receptors were sampled from a woman aged 25 to 39 who had been exposed to COVID-19.

The rearrangement links TRBV7-9 to TRBJ1-1; the D gene is possibly TRBD1 (6 bases). Between the trimmed V and J ends, which lost 3 bases and 6 bases, there was a span of 14 bases. The CDR3 sequence is 14 residues long. The germline V gene has CDR1 SEHNR and CDR2 FQNEAQ (reference sequence). The CDR3 spells CASSFAGDRPEAFF. For the CDR3, the DNA is TGTGCCAGCAGCTTCGCAGGGGATCGCCCTGAAGCTTTCTTT.

The V gene is TRBV5-5, the J gene TRBJ1-1; D gene uncertain. Germline V gene data show CDR1 as SGHKS and CDR2 as YYEKEE (reference sequence). V lost 4 bases, J lost 0 bases, and 10 bases lay in between. The length of the CDR3 is 14 residues. CDR3: CASSRGNLNTEAFF. As DNA, the CDR3 is TGTGCCAGCAGCCGAGGGAACCTGAACACTGAAGCTTTCTTT.

This sequence joins TRBV28 and TRBJ1-5; D might be TRBD1 (6 bases). In germline, CDR1 is MDHEN, CDR2 SYDVKM. The V gene lost 3 bases and the J gene lost 0 bases, with 9 bases spanning the gap. The CDR3 has 15 residues. The CDR3, as DNA: TGTGCCAGCAGTTTGAGGGACATTAGCAATCAGCCCCAGCATTTT. This sequence encodes CASSLRDISNQPQHF.

V usage is TRBV28 and J usage is TRBJ2-1; 11 bases line up with TRBD2. This CDR3 spans 16 amino acids. CDR1 and CDR2 (germline): MDHEN, SYDVKM. V shed 5 bases, J shed 4 bases, and the junction held 7 bases outside the gene matches. CDR3 DNA: TGTGCCAGCAGTCCCTGGGGACTAGCGGAGTACAATGAGCAGTTCTTC. Encoded protein: CASSPWGLAEYNEQFF. Combining the CDR3 with reference TRBV28 and TRBJ2-1 gives the whole variable domain DVKVTQSSRYLVKRTGEKVFLECVQDMDHENMFWYRQDPGLGLRLIYFSYDVKMKEKGDIPEGYSVSREKKERFSLILESASTNQTSMYLCASSPWGLAEYNEQFFGPGTRLTVL.

V gene TRBV5-4 combines with J gene TRBJ1-2; TRBD1 matches 8 bases. This CDR3 is built from 13 residues. After removal of 2 bases from V and 5 bases from J, the junction contained 2 bases not matched to a gene. Germline CDR1 and CDR2: SGHNT and YYREEE (reference sequence). In nucleotides, the CDR3 is TGTGCCAGCAGCTTAGACAGGGGATATGGCTACACCTTC. Translating gives CASSLDRGYGYTF. The entire variable domain, with the rest obtained from reference TRBV5-4 and TRBJ1-2, is as follows: ETGVTQSPTHLIKTRGQQVTLRCSSQSGHNTVSWYQQALGQGPQFIFQYYREEENGRGNFPPRFSGLQFPNYSSELNVNALELDDSALYLCASSLDRGYGYTFGSGTRLTVV.

This chain connects TRBV6-5 to TRBJ2-1; 8 bases match TRBD1. This CDR3 spans 13 amino acids. V was clipped by 7 bases and J by 6 bases; unmatched bases: 5. Germline-derived CDR1 and CDR2 are MNHEY and SVGAGI. The CDR3 spells CASTGTGLNEQFF. The DNA for the CDR3 is TGTGCCAGCACCGGGACAGGTCTCAATGAGCAGTTCTTC.

J is TRBJ2-7 and V is TRBV5-6; tentative D call: TRBD1 (6 bases). From germline, CDR1 is SGHDT and CDR2 YYEEEE. The CDR3 loop spans 12 amino acids. Trimming took off 1 base at V and 4 bases at J, with 6 bases between the two ends. This CDR3 is CASSLQGYEQYF. The CDR3 region has the DNA TGTGCCAGCAGCTTGCAGGGGTACGAGCAGTACTTC.

There are a few counts of this clone. The chain combines TRBV27 with TRBJ2-7; 7 nucleotides line up with TRBD2. Trimming removed 3 bases from V and 2 bases from J; junction bases left unmatched: 13. There are 17 residues in the CDR3. In germline, CDR1 is MNHEY, CDR2 SMNVEV (reference sequence). The CDR3 loop is CASSFGALPGGTYEQYF. The CDR3 nucleotides are TGTGCCAGCAGTTTTGGAGCTCTACCGGGAGGTACCTACGAGCAGTACTTC.

The chain joins TRBV3-1 (or the pseudogene TRBV3-2) to TRBJ2-1, with 9 bases lining up with TRBD2. CDR3 length: 13 amino acids. Germline V gene data show CDR1 as LGHDT and CDR2 as YNNKEL (reference sequence). J was trimmed by 15 bases and V by 3 bases; bases with no gene match: 9. CDR3 loop: CASSHTSGWARFF. For the CDR3, the DNA is TGTGCCAGCAGCCACACTAGCGGGTGGGCGCGGTTCTTC.

The rearrangement joins TRBV27 to TRBJ2-3; D is perhaps TRBD1 (5 bases). The CDR3 covers 14 residues. The germline gives CDR1 MNHEY, CDR2 SMNVEV (reference sequence). Trimming stripped 8 bases from V and 2 bases from J, with 14 bases between. The CDR3 region is CASARAENTDTQYF. As DNA, the CDR3 is TGTGCCAGCGCCAGGGCCGAGAACACAGATACGCAGTATTTT.

V usage is TRBV10-3 and J usage is TRBJ1-6, with D possibly matching TRBD1 (6 bases). CDR1 and CDR2 (germline): ENHRY, SYGVKD. The CDR3 has 16 residues. Trimming took 6 bases from V and 7 from J, leaving 19 bases between them. CDR3 amino acids: CAISRGGQGNNSPLHF. CDR3 nucleotide sequence: TGTGCCATCAGCCGGGGTGGGCAGGGGAACAATTCACCCCTCCACTTT.

This clone is a singleton in its sample. The chain employs TRBV7-9 and TRBJ2-5, with D possibly being TRBD1 (6 bases). Deletions cut 3 bases from V and 1 base from J, with 12 bases between. Per germline, CDR1 SEHNR and CDR2 FQNEAQ (reference sequence). The CDR3 sequence is 15 residues long. CDR3 in DNA: TGTGCCAGCAGCTTGAGGGTGGGGGCCCAAGAGACCCAGTACTTC. It yields the protein CASSLRVGAQETQYF.

The V and J genes are TRBV29-1 and TRBJ2-7; 7 bases map to TRBD2. The CDR3 loop spans 14 amino acids. V was clipped by 2 bases and J by 5 bases; unmatched bases: 9. CDR1 SQVTM and CDR2 ANQGSEA come from the germline V gene. CDR3 region: CSVELRQGGNEQYF. DNA for the CDR3: TGCAGCGTTGAACTACGGCAGGGAGGGAACGAGCAGTACTTC.

J is TRBJ2-7 and V is TRBV28, with 15 bases fitting TRBD2. The CDR3 extends over 15 amino acids. V shed 4 bases, J shed 7 bases, and the junction held 5 bases outside the gene matches. CDR1 and CDR2 (germline): MDHEN, SYDVKM. The CDR3 region has the DNA TGTGCCAGCAGTTACCCGGGACTAGCGGGAGGTGAGCAGTACTTC. This sequence encodes CASSYPGLAGGEQYF.

This chain connects TRBV7-9 to TRBJ2-1; TRBD1 aligns across 9 bases. The CDR3 consists of 14 residues. The germline gives CDR1 SEHNR, CDR2 FQNEAQ (reference sequence). The V and J ends lost 2 bases and 5 bases, in that order; junction bases with no gene match: 1. The CDR3 protein is CASSLTGGNNEQFF. CDR3 nucleotides: TGTGCCAGCAGCTTAACAGGGGGCAACAATGAGCAGTTCTTC.

This clone was observed once. The chain is built from TRBV3-1 (or the pseudogene TRBV3-2) and TRBJ2-7; D may be TRBD2 (6 bases). This CDR3 spans 13 amino acids. CDR1 and CDR2 (germline): LGHDT, YNNKEL (reference sequence). Trimming shortened V by 7 bases and J by 6 bases, and 16 bases separated the two germline ends. Here the CDR3 reads CASTYGTSGEQYF. The CDR3 nucleotides are TGTGCCAGCACTTACGGGACTTCGGGCGAGCAGTACTTC.

This clone was seen a few times. The gene calls are TRBV12-5 and TRBJ1-5, with D unclear. The germline V gene has CDR1 LGHNT and CDR2 FRNRAP. Deletions cut 1 base from V and 9 bases from J, with 10 bases between. This CDR3 contains 13 residues. As DNA, the CDR3 is TGTGCTAGTGGTTTGGGGAGTCGTATGCCCCAGCATTTT. The encoded protein is CASGLGSRMPQHF.

The DNA for the CDR3 is TGTGCCAGCAGTGAGCAGAGCGGGAGGGCCTCCGAGCAGTACTTC. Its translation: CASSEQSGRASEQYF. V usage is TRBV6-1 and J usage is TRBJ2-7; 10 bases agree with TRBD2. The V and J ends lost 3 bases and 6 bases, in that order; junction bases with no gene match: 8. This CDR3 contains 15 residues. The germline V gene has CDR1 MNHNS and CDR2 SASEGT.

A few counts support this clone. The gene calls are TRBV7-2 and TRBJ2-5, with D maybe TRBD1 (6 bases). The CDR3 runs 17 residues. Between the trimmed V and J ends, which lost 0 bases and 0 bases, there was a span of 14 bases. From germline, CDR1 is SGHTA and CDR2 FQGNSA. The CDR3 DNA is TGTGCCAGCAGCTTAGCGGGGGCAGGGGCGTACCAAGAGACCCAGTACTTC. Protein product: CASSLAGAGAYQETQYF.

This chain joins TRBV7-2 and TRBJ1-2; TRBD1 might be the D (5 bases). Germline assignment: CDR1 SGHTA and CDR2 FQGNSA. V was cut by 4 bases and J by 7 bases, with 19 bases left in between. The CDR3 loop spans 15 amino acids. In DNA form, the CDR3 reads TGTGCCAGCAGCTCCCGCCAGGGTGGCCATCGTGGCTACACCTTC. Protein: CASSSRQGGHRGYTF.

The CDR3 DNA reads TGTGCCGGTTTACTAGCGGGAGTAGGGGATGAGCAGTTCTTC. It specifies CAGLLAGVGDEQFF. The rearrangement joins TRBV30 to TRBJ2-1, with 11 bases fitting TRBD2. The CDR3 is 14 residues long. CDR1 GTSNPN and CDR2 SVGIG come from the germline V gene (reference sequence). V shed 8 bases and J 8 bases; nucleotides not matched to a gene: 11.

The V gene is TRBV24-1, the J gene TRBJ2-3; weak D call: TRBD2 (5 bases). The CDR3 spans 15 residues. V was pared by 8 bases and J by 2 bases, with 16 bases between. From germline, CDR1 is KGHDR and CDR2 SFDVKD. The DNA for the CDR3 is TGTGCCACCACCTCAGCACGGGAAGACACAGATACGCAGTATTTT. Translated, it gives CATTSAREDTDTQYF.

The chain has TRBV7-3 and TRBJ2-7; 8 bases are a match to TRBD2. There are 15 residues in the CDR3. Germline V lookup: CDR1 SGHTA, CDR2 FQGTGA. Trimming removed 1 base from V and 5 bases from J; junction bases left unmatched: 7. CDR3 protein: CASSLMGTSNHEQYF. The CDR3 nucleotides are TGTGCCAGCAGCTTAATGGGGACTAGTAACCACGAGCAGTACTTC.

The chain couples TRBV7-9 to TRBJ1-5; possible D gene TRBD1, 5 bases. The CDR3 is 14 residues long. CDR1 and CDR2 (germline): SEHNR, FQNEAQ (reference sequence). V lost 4 bases and J 0 bases, leaving 7 bases between the germline ends. CDR3 coding DNA: TGTGCCAGCAGCTCGACAGTTAGCAATCAGCCCCAGCATTTT. It specifies CASSSTVSNQPQHF.

The chain carries TRBV5-1 and TRBJ2-2; TRBD2 agrees at 11 bases. CDR1 and CDR2 from the germline V gene are SGHRS and YFSETQ. This CDR3 has 14 residues. The V gene end was trimmed by 1 base and the J gene end by 11 bases; junction bases not matched to a gene: 4. The CDR3 spells CASSLSGTSGELFF. The CDR3 region has the DNA TGCGCCAGCAGCTTGTCCGGGACTAGCGGCGAGCTGTTTTTT.